This TCR beta chain was observed in a study of OX40 agonist ivuxolimab in advanced cancers. Study in general: Enrolled patients in dose escalation had cancers that were hepatocellular carcinoma, melanoma, renal cell or head and neck cancer.

Trimming took 4 bases from V and 8 from J, leaving 14 bases between them. This CDR3 contains 13 residues. Germline V lookup: CDR1 SGHTA, CDR2 FQGNSA. Profiling relied on immunoSEQ multiplex PCR, and the TCRdb table lists in-frame clones only, not all of them. The table includes about 150,000 clones, around nine tenths detected once. With regard to this clone: The antigen is unknown.

Regarding the study as a whole: Expanded peripheral T cell antigen specificity was not determined.

The TCR comes from an adult with an advanced solid tumor such as melanoma, head and neck, liver or kidney cancer. The source material was CD4+ or CD8+ T cells sorted from blood, sampled in a trial of the OX40 agonist ivuxolimab. The V gene is TRBV7-2, the J gene TRBJ1-1, with D uncertain. CDR3 nucleotide sequence: TGTGCCAGCAGCTCCGGTAGGGCCCTGGAAGCTTTCTTT. It translates to CASSSGRALEAFF.